These T cell receptor beta chains were read from a single sample in a study of Ad26.COV2.S vaccination and SARS-CoV-2 variants. This table comes from immunoSEQ multiplex PCR, and its TCRdb copy is limited to in-frame clones, with some not included. The data show a few hundred thousand clones, around 92% seen once. The sample was peripheral blood, taken in a trial of Ad26.COV2.S vaccine versus placebo. These receptor sequences come from a person aged 18-60 years who received the Ad26.COV2.S COVID-19 vaccine or a placebo. Each CDR3 is given with its conserved first and last residue. The D gene is left open where the match is weak. Size values are once, few and many counts, or a class for expanded clones, and some rows have none.

clone_size: .; j_call: TRBJ1-6; v_call: TRBV6-5; d_call: TRBD1; cdr3_nt: TGTGCCAGCAGTAAGGACAGGGCCTATAATTCACCCCTCCACTTT; cdr3_aa: CASSKDRAYNSPLHF
clone_size: .; j_call: TRBJ1-2; v_call: TRBV10-2; d_call: .; cdr3_nt: TGCGCCAGCACCCCCGGGTTTGGAGAGAGCTACACCTTC; cdr3_aa: CASTPGFGESYTF
clone_size: once; j_call: TRBJ1-5; v_call: TRBV4-3; d_call: .; cdr3_nt: TGCGCCAGCAGCCAAGAAGTTCAAAATCAGCCCCAGCATTTT; cdr3_aa: CASSQEVQNQPQHF
clone_size: .; j_call: TRBJ2-1; v_call: TRBV7-6; d_call: TRBD1; cdr3_nt: TGTGCCAGCAGCCCAGGACAGGGCGTTCCGTTCTTC; cdr3_aa: CASSPGQGVPFF
clone_size: .; j_call: TRBJ2-5; v_call: TRBV7-9; d_call: TRBD2; cdr3_nt: TGTGCCAGCAGCTTGTTGTCCGCGCGGGGGTTTTCCCAGTACTTC; cdr3_aa: CASSLLSARGFSQYF
clone_size: .; j_call: TRBJ2-3; v_call: TRBV6-6; d_call: TRBD1; cdr3_nt: TGTGCCAGCAGTTACGCGGACAGGGGGACAGATACGCAGTATTTT; cdr3_aa: CASSYADRGTDTQYF
clone_size: .; j_call: TRBJ2-6; v_call: TRBV7-7; d_call: .; cdr3_nt: TGTGCTAGCAGCCCCGGGACACCCTCTGGGGCCAACGTCCTGACTTTC; cdr3_aa: CASSPGTPSGANVLTF
clone_size: once; j_call: TRBJ2-7; v_call: TRBV29-1; d_call: .; cdr3_nt: TGCAGCGTTGAAGACACCACAGGGAACGAGCAGTACTTC; cdr3_aa: CSVEDTTGNEQYF
clone_size: once; j_call: TRBJ1-5; v_call: TRBV15; d_call: .; cdr3_nt: TGTGCCACCAGCAGAGATTCGTTGATGTGGGGGGGGGATCAGCCCCAGCATTTT; cdr3_aa: CATSRDSLMWGGDQPQHF
clone_size: .; j_call: TRBJ2-7; v_call: TRBV9; d_call: TRBD1; cdr3_nt: TGTGCCAGCAGCATGGGACAGGGGGCAGTGGAGCAGTACTTC; cdr3_aa: CASSMGQGAVEQYF
clone_size: .; j_call: TRBJ2-3; v_call: TRBV12-3/TRBV12-4; d_call: .; cdr3_nt: TGTGCCAGCAGTTTACGTGGGGATACGCAGTATTTT; cdr3_aa: CASSLRGDTQYF
clone_size: .; j_call: TRBJ2-2; v_call: TRBV9; d_call: .; cdr3_nt: TGTGCCAGCAGCCTCGGGGCCGTAGGGGGACAGCTGTTTTTT; cdr3_aa: CASSLGAVGGQLFF
clone_size: .; j_call: TRBJ1-2; v_call: TRBV11-2; d_call: TRBD1; cdr3_nt: TGTGCCAGCAGCTTAAGCACCGGGACAGTTGACTATGGCTACACCTTC; cdr3_aa: CASSLSTGTVDYGYTF
clone_size: .; j_call: TRBJ1-1; v_call: TRBV5-8; d_call: .; cdr3_nt: TGTGCCAGCAGATCCGGGACATATAACACTGAAGCTTTCTTT; cdr3_aa: CASRSGTYNTEAFF
clone_size: .; j_call: TRBJ2-1; v_call: TRBV27; d_call: .; cdr3_nt: TGTGCCAGCAGTTTATTAGGCGTGTCAGCGGGCAATGAGCAGTTCTTC; cdr3_aa: CASSLLGVSAGNEQFF
clone_size: .; j_call: TRBJ1-1; v_call: TRBV30; d_call: .; cdr3_nt: TGTGCCTGGAGTAACTTCCGACAGTCTGAAGCTTTCTTT; cdr3_aa: CAWSNFRQSEAFF
clone_size: .; j_call: TRBJ1-1; v_call: TRBV20-1; d_call: .; cdr3_nt: TGCAGTGCTAGAGGAAACACTGAAGCTTTCTTT; cdr3_aa: CSARGNTEAFF
clone_size: .; j_call: TRBJ2-5; v_call: TRBV5-1; d_call: .; cdr3_nt: TGCGCCAGCAGCTTCGGGGAGGTTTCGGTGACCCAGTACTTC; cdr3_aa: CASSFGEVSVTQYF
clone_size: once; j_call: TRBJ2-1; v_call: TRBV4-3; d_call: .; cdr3_nt: TGCGCCAGCAGCCAAGATTCAGGCTCCTACAATGAGCAGTTCTTC; cdr3_aa: CASSQDSGSYNEQFF
clone_size: once; j_call: TRBJ2-5; v_call: TRBV13; d_call: TRBD1; cdr3_nt: TGTGCCAGCAGCCGGGACAGGGCAGAGACCCAGTACTTC; cdr3_aa: CASSRDRAETQYF
clone_size: .; j_call: TRBJ2-5; v_call: TRBV6-2/TRBV6-3; d_call: TRBD2; cdr3_nt: TGTGCCAGCAGTTCTAAGACTAGCGGGCCCCAAGAGACCCAGTACTTC; cdr3_aa: CASSSKTSGPQETQYF
clone_size: .; j_call: TRBJ2-1; v_call: TRBV27; d_call: .; cdr3_nt: TGTGCCAGCAGTAAGAACTGGGATCGCTCCTACAATGAGCAGTTCTTC; cdr3_aa: CASSKNWDRSYNEQFF
clone_size: .; j_call: TRBJ2-1; v_call: TRBV6-2/TRBV6-3; d_call: TRBD2; cdr3_nt: TGTGCCAGCAGTTACGCAGGCGGGGGGGTGCGTGAGCAGTTCTTC; cdr3_aa: CASSYAGGGVREQFF
clone_size: .; j_call: TRBJ2-1; v_call: TRBV7-2; d_call: .; cdr3_nt: TGTGCCAGCAGCTTAGGGGGACCTCCCGCGGAGCAGTTCTTC; cdr3_aa: CASSLGGPPAEQFF
clone_size: .; j_call: TRBJ2-5; v_call: TRBV18; d_call: TRBD2; cdr3_nt: TGTGCCAGCTCACCACTTCCGCTTACCTTAGCGGGGGGGCTAGAGACCCAGTACTTC; cdr3_aa: CASSPLPLTLAGGLETQYF
clone_size: .; j_call: TRBJ1-1; v_call: TRBV7-8; d_call: .; cdr3_nt: TGTGCCAGCAGCCAAGCCGGGGGGAGGGGGTACACTGAAGCTTTCTTT; cdr3_aa: CASSQAGGRGYTEAFF
clone_size: .; j_call: TRBJ1-2; v_call: TRBV27; d_call: .; cdr3_nt: TGTGCCAGCAGTATGGCCAGGGAGACTGGCGGCTACACCTTC; cdr3_aa: CASSMARETGGYTF
clone_size: .; j_call: TRBJ2-7; v_call: TRBV27; d_call: .; cdr3_nt: TGTGCCAGCAGCCCTGTGGACAGCCCGGGAGAGCAGTACTTC; cdr3_aa: CASSPVDSPGEQYF
clone_size: .; j_call: TRBJ2-5; v_call: TRBV18; d_call: .; cdr3_nt: TGTGCCAGCTCACCACCGGCTAGTCGGGAGACCCAGTACTTC; cdr3_aa: CASSPPASRETQYF